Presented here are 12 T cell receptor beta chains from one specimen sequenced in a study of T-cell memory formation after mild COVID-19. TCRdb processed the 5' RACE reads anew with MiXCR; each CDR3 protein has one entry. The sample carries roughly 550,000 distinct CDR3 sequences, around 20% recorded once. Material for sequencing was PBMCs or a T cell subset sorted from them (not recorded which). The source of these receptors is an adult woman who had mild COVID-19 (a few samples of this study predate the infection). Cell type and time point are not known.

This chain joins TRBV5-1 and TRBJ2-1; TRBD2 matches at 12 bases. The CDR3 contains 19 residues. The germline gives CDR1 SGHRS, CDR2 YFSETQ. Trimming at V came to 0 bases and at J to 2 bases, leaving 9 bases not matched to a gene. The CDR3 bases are TGCGCCAGCAGCTTGGCTCCGAGTGGACTAGCGGGACCCTACAATGAGCAGTTCTTC. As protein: CASSLAPSGLAGPYNEQFF.

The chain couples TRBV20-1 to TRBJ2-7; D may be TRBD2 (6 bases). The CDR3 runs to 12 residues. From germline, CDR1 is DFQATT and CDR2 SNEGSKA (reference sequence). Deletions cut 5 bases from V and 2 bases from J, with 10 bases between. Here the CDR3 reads CSAPWGAYEQYF. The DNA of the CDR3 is TGCAGTGCTCCGTGGGGGGCCTACGAGCAGTACTTC.

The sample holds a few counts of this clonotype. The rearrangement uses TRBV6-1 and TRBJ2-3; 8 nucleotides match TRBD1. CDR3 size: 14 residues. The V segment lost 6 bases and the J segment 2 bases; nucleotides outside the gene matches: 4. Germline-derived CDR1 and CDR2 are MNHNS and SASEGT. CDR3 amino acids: CASRSTGVTDTQYF. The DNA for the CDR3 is TGTGCCAGCAGATCGACAGGGGTCACAGATACGCAGTATTTT.

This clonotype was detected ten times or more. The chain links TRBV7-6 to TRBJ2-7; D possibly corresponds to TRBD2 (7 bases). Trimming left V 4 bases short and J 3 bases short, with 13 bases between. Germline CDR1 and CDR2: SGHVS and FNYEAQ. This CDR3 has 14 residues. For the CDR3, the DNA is TGTGCCAGCAGCTCCGGGGGGCAGTACTACGAGCAGTACTTC. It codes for CASSSGGQYYEQYF.

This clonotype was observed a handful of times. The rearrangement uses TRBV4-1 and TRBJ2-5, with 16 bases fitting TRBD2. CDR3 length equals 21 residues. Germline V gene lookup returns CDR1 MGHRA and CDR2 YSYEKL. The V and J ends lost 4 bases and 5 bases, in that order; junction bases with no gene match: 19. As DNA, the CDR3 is TGCGCCAGCAGCCTTACCCCGGGACTAGCGGGGGGGCCCCGTTCCTCGGAGACCCAGTACTTC. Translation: CASSLTPGLAGGPRSSETQYF.

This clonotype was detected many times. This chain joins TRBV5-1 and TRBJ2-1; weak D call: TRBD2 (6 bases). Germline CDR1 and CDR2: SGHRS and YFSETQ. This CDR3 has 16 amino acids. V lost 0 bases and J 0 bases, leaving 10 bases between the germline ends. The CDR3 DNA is TGCGCCAGCAGCTTGGTCGCGGGGAGCTCCTACAATGAGCAGTTCTTC. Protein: CASSLVAGSSYNEQFF.

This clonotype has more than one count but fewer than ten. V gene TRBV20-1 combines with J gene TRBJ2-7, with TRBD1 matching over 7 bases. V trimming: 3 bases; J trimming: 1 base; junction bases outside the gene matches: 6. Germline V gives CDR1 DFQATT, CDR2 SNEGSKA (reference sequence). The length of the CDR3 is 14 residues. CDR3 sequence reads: CSASLQGNSYEQYF. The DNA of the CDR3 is TGCAGTGCTAGTTTACAGGGGAATTCCTACGAGCAGTACTTC.

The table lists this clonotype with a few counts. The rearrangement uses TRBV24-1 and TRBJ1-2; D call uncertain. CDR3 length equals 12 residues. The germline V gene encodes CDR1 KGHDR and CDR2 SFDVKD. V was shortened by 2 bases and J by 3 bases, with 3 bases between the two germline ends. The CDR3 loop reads CATSDSDYGYTF. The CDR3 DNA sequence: TGTGCCACCAGTGATTCTGACTATGGCTACACCTTC.

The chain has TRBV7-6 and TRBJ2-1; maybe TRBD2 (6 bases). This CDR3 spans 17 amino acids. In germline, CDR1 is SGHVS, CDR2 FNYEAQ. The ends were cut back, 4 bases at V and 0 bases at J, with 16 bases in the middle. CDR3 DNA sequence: TGTGCCAGCAGCTCGGAGGGGACCCAGAGCTCCTACAATGAGCAGTTCTTC. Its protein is CASSSEGTQSSYNEQFF.

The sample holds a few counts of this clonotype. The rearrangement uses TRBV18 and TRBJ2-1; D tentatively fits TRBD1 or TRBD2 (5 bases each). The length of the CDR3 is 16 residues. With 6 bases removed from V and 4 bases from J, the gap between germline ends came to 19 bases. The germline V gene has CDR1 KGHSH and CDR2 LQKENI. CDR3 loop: CASSYQTGTEYNEQFF. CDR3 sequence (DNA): TGTGCCAGCTCCTATCAAACCGGGACGGAATACAATGAGCAGTTCTTC.

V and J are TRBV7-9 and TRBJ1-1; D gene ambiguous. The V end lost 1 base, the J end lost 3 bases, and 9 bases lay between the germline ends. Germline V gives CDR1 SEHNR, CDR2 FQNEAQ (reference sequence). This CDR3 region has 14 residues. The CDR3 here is CASSLDVEYTEAFF. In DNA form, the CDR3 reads TGTGCCAGCAGCTTAGATGTGGAGTACACTGAAGCTTTCTTT.

The CDR3 loop reads CASKGANTEAFF. CDR3 DNA sequence: TGTGCCAGCAAGGGGGCAAACACTGAAGCTTTCTTT. J is TRBJ1-1 and V is TRBV2; 7 nucleotides align to TRBD1. The CDR3 loop spans 12 amino acids. V gave up 7 bases and J gave up 2 bases; unmatched junction bases: 1. Germline assignment: CDR1 SNHLY and CDR2 FYNNEI.